This T cell receptor (beta chain) originates from a study of blood T cells in healthy people across ages. Primers used in a second PCR of about 6 to 11 cycles were a sample-barcoded 5' primer and a J-beta primer mix. TCRdb re-called the 5' RACE reads with MiXCR, one entry per CDR3 protein. Among 900,000 to 950,000 distinct CDR3 sequences, 25% to 35% were seen once, and the ten largest hold 10%. The table lists this clonotype with a count of one. The J segment lost 11 bases and the V segment lost 6 bases, leaving 14 bases of the junction unmatched. The CDR3 is 14 residues long. Per the germline V gene, CDR1 is SNHLY and CDR2 is FYNNEI. Every donor gave around 10 milliliters of peripheral blood. These data were also filed under a second study, of T cells of mothers and their children.

The sequence derives from a middle-aged woman in good health. This chain links TRBV2 with TRBJ2-5; TRBD1 aligns across 8 bases. Input material: blood. The CDR3 loop is CASRDGTGYNGQYF. Here the CDR3 DNA reads TGTGCCAGCAGGGACGGGACAGGATACAATGGGCAGTACTTC.